This T cell receptor (beta chain) was found in a study of cytomegalovirus exposure and HLA in healthy donors. General study points: A prior analysis recorded that most TCR beta V segments were productive about 87% or about 30% of the time. Trimming of TCR beta V- and J-genes showed a link, identified in a later analysis, to a missense DCLRE1C variant. A later analysis revealed that TCR association rates differed between HLA loci, peaking at DRB1 and bottoming out at HLA-C.

Worth noting for this clone: Its matching antigen is unknown.

13 Jbeta primers and 60 Vbeta primers were used for the PCR. The method was immunoSEQ multiplex PCR; TCRdb's version includes in-frame clones alone and lacks a portion of them. Its clone listing holds 75,000 to 85,000 clones. The sequenced material came from PBMCs. This clonotype originated in a man younger than 30 in good health and CMV-seropositive.

CDR3 nucleotide sequence: TGTGCCAGCTCACCAAGGTCAGGGGGCTACGAGCAGTACTTC. Its protein product is CASSPRSGGYEQYF. This chain connects TRBV18 to TRBJ2-7, with 7 bases matching TRBD1. Germline CDR1 is KGHSH and CDR2 is LQKENI. V was pared by 2 bases and J by 3 bases, with 4 bases of the junction left unmatched. The length of the CDR3 is 14 residues.